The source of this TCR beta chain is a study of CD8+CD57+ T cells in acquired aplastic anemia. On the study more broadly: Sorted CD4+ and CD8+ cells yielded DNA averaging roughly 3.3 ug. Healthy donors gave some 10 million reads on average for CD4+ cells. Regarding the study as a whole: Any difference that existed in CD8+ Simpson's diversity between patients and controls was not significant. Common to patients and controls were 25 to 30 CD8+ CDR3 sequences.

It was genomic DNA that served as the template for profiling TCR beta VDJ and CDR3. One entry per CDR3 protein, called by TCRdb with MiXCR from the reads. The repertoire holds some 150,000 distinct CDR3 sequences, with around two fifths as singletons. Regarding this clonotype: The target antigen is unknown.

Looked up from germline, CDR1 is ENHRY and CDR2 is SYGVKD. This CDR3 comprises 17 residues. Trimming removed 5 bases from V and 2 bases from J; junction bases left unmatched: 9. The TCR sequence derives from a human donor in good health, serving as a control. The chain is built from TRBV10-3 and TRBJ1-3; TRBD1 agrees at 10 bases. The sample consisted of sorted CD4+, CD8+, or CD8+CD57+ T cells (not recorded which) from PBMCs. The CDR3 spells CAISRSGGTGAGNTIYF. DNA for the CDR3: TGTGCCATCAGTCGTTCTGGGGGGACAGGGGCTGGAAACACCATATATTTT.